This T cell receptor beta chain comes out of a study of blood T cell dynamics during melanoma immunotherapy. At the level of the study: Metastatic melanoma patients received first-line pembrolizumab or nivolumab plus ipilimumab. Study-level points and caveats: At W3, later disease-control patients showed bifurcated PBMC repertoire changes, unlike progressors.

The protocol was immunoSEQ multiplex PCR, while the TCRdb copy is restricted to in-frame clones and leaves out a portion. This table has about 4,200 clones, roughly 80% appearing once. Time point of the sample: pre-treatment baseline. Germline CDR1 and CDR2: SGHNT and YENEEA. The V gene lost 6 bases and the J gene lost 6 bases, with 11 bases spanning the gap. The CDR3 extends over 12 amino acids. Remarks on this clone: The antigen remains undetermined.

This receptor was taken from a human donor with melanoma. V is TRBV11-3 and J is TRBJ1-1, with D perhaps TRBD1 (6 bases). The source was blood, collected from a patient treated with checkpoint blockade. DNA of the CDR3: TGTGCCAGCAGTTCAGGGGAGTCTGAAGCTTTCTTT. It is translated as CASSSGESEAFF.